The text below deals with one T cell receptor beta chain. The CDR3 contains 18 residues. The germline CDR1 and CDR2 sequences are SGHAT and FQNNGV. The V end lost 7 bases, the J end lost 0 bases, and 23 bases lay between the germline ends. Profiled with immunoSEQ multiplex PCR; TCRdb holds only in-frame clones, not every one. The data show 200,000 to 250,000 clones, with approximately 83% seen just once and 3% to 3.5% held by the top ten. These data come from a study of blood T cell repertoires in COVID-19. Study-level background: Material from acute and convalescent COVID-19 was sourced from the United States, Italy and Spain.

This chain connects TRBV11-2 to TRBJ2-3, with D possibly being TRBD1 (5 bases). Sequencing used PBMCs or T cells enriched from blood (not recorded which). The source is a woman aged 55-69 years who had recovered from COVID-19. This CDR3 is CASTPQPQGASSTDTQYF. CDR3 sequence (DNA): TGTGCCAGCACCCCACAGCCTCAAGGGGCTTCTAGCACAGATACGCAGTATTTT.